This entry is about one T cell receptor (beta chain). Its antigen remains unknown. This sample stems from a study of T cell responses to AZD1222 COVID-19 vaccine. Clones were read by immunoSEQ multiplex PCR, and TCRdb kept only the in-frame ones, dropping some. The sample includes about 97,000 clones, roughly 87% of them seen just once. Study-level results: Spike was spanned by vaccine-associated CD4 TCRs, which were dominant at 160-218 and 743-854. Two doses of AZD1222 preceded a rise in Spike-specific TCR breadth and depth. It should be noted that donors were predominantly white British and more often female, and clonal diversity was possibly underestimated. Epitopes outside B.1.351 and B.1.1.7 mutated regions reportedly drew nearly half of spike TCRs.

The source material was peripheral blood, sampled on day 0 of AZD1222 vaccination. This receptor was taken from an adult in good health.

The CDR3 nucleotides read TGTGCCAGTAGTACCACTAGCGGGAGACAGGGTGAGCAGTTCTTC. As protein: CASSTTSGRQGEQFF. The chain links TRBV19 to TRBJ2-1; 11 nucleotides align to TRBD2. Losses at the gene ends were 4 bases for V and 9 bases for J; bases not matched to a gene: 8. The CDR3 runs 15 residues. Germline V gene data show CDR1 as LNHDA and CDR2 as SQIVND (reference sequence).